A single T cell receptor beta chain is shown here with its context. What it binds is unknown. Researchers isolated CD4+ T cells once 9 to 11 days of culture had elapsed. TCRdb keeps only in-frame clones here, not all; method: immunoSEQ multiplex PCR. The sample has 35,000 to 40,000 clones; roughly 87% are singletons. These data come from a study of vaccination effects on CD4 cells after COVID-19. The CDR3 runs to 12 residues. V was clipped by 4 bases and J by 2 bases, with 5 bases between them. Germline V gene lookup returns CDR1 LGHDT and CDR2 YNNKEL (reference sequence). V gene TRBV3-1 (or the pseudogene TRBV3-2) combines with J gene TRBJ2-5, with unresolved D. The source was CD4+ T cells from PBMCs cultured without peptide, collected before COVID-19 vaccination. This clonotype was obtained from a human donor who received a COVID-19 vaccine. CDR3 bases: TGTGCCAGCAGCCGGGCACAAGAGACCCAGTACTTC. It encodes CASSRAQETQYF.